Below, one T cell receptor beta chain is given with its context. The antigen is not known. The data originate from a study of a mutant IDH1 vaccine in newly diagnosed glioma. Study information: The first vaccination came 4-6 weeks after radiotherapy alone, or with temozolomide cycles. Most patients had received both radiotherapy and temozolomide, the prior options being radiotherapy, temozolomide, or both.

Clones were read by immunoSEQ multiplex PCR, and TCRdb kept only the in-frame ones, dropping some. Altogether around 58,000 clones are present, around 81% being singletons, with the ten largest covering more than 3%. Time point of the sample: week 5, during vaccination. A single vaccine dose contained 300 ug of mutant IDH1 20-mer peptide, and topical imiquimod was used with it. Donors had new IDH1-mutant astrocytomas of WHO grade 3 or 4 (ATRX-lost). Points from the study as a whole: Apparently, pseudoprogression bore no relation to changes among the top peripheral T cell clonotypes.

Germline CDR1 reads SGHDN; CDR2 reads FVKESK. Trimming took off 2 bases at V and 3 bases at J, with 11 bases between the two ends. This CDR3 is 14 amino acids long. The V gene is TRBV14, the J gene TRBJ2-7; tentatively, D is TRBD1 (5 bases). The material sequenced was PBMCs, taken from a glioma patient whose treatment included an IDH1 peptide vaccine. This receptor was obtained from a man aged 25-45 years with glioma. The CDR3 DNA reads as TGTGCCAGCAGCCAACAGGGAAGGAACTACGAGCAGTACTTC. Translation gives CASSQQGRNYEQYF. The whole variable domain, remainder taken from reference TRBV14 and TRBJ2-7, is EAGVTQFPSHSVIEKGQTVTLRCDPISGHDNLYWYRRVMGKEIKFLLHFVKESKQDESGMPNNRFLAERTGGTYSTLKVQPAELEDSGVYFCASSQQGRNYEQYFGPGTRLTVT.